The 26 T cell receptor beta chains reported below all come from one sample, sequenced in a study of T cell responses to AZD1222 COVID-19 vaccine. This table comes from immunoSEQ multiplex PCR, and its TCRdb copy is limited to in-frame clones, with some not included. Here the sample spans tens of thousands of clones, 87% being singletons. The sample here was peripheral blood, taken 28 days after the second AZD1222 dose. The receptors derive from an adult who received the AZD1222 COVID-19 vaccine.

The genes are TRBV19 and TRBJ2-4; TRBD2 might be the D (6 bases). Germline loops: CDR1 LNHDA, CDR2 SQIVND (reference sequence). This CDR3 has 13 amino acids. Trimming cost V 4 bases and J 6 bases, with 10 bases left between them. The DNA for the CDR3 is TGTGCCAGTAGTAGTATGCGGGGAAACATTCAGTACTTC. This codes for CASSSMRGNIQYF.

V usage is TRBV6-5 and J usage is TRBJ1-2; D not resolved. V dropped 6 bases and J dropped 8 bases, with 19 bases sitting between them. The CDR3 covers 14 residues. Germline CDR1 and CDR2: MNHEY and SVGAGI. The CDR3 here is CASRGLAHIKGYTF. The CDR3, as DNA: TGTGCCAGCAGAGGACTTGCCCATATTAAGGGCTACACCTTC.

The V call is TRBV10-3, the J call TRBJ1-2; D remains unclear. Germline CDR1 and CDR2: ENHRY and SYGVKD. The CDR3 is 13 amino acids. V shed 2 bases and J shed 5 bases, with 9 bases lying between them. CDR3 DNA sequence: TGTGCCATCAGTGAGGGTCGGACTTATGGCTACACCTTC. Its protein product is CAISEGRTYGYTF.

This chain joins TRBV15 and TRBJ1-5, with D unresolved. CDR3 size: 15 residues. In germline, CDR1 is LNHNV, CDR2 YYDKDF (reference sequence). Trimming removed 0 bases at V and 0 bases at J, with 6 bases between. CDR3 protein: CATSRDLGSNQPQHF. In DNA form, the CDR3 reads TGTGCCACCAGCAGAGATCTAGGTAGCAATCAGCCCCAGCATTTT.

CDR3 protein: CASSSNSGATEAFF. The CDR3 nucleotides are TGTGCCAGCAGCTCAAATTCAGGGGCCACTGAAGCTTTCTTT. This sequence joins TRBV11-3 and TRBJ1-1, with TRBD1 as a possible D gene (6 bases). The CDR3 runs to 14 residues. V shed 4 bases and J shed 4 bases, with 13 bases lying between them. Germline CDR1 and CDR2: SGHNT and YENEEA. Looking up the rest from reference TRBV11-3 and TRBJ1-1 gives the full variable domain: EAGVVQSPRYKIIEKKQPVAFWCNPISGHNTLYWYLQNLGQGPELLIRYENEEAVDDSQLPKDRFSAERLKGVDSTLKIQPAELGDSAVYLCASSSNSGATEAFFGQGTRLTVV.

The chain is built from TRBV6-2 or TRBV6-3 and TRBJ1-4, with D possibly TRBD1 on 5 matching bases. V was cut by 10 bases and J by 0 bases, with 12 bases left in between. Germline V gene data show CDR1 as MNHEY and CDR2 as SVGEGT. The CDR3 is 14 amino acids. The CDR3 nucleotides are TGTGCCACCAGCGACAGCGCAACTAATGAAAAACTGTTTTTT. Its translation is CATSDSATNEKLFF.

The chain has TRBV5-4 and TRBJ1-4; 7 bases are shared with TRBD1. The CDR3 consists of 15 residues. The V gene's germline CDR1 is SGHNT and CDR2 YYREEE (reference sequence). V shed 7 bases, J shed 4 bases, and the junction held 10 bases outside the gene matches. CDR3 sequence (DNA): TGTGCCAGCTTCAATCAGGGGGTCCTTAATGAAAAACTGTTTTTT. Amino acids: CASFNQGVLNEKLFF.

The rearrangement joins TRBV27 to TRBJ2-7; D is uncertain. The CDR3 sequence is 16 residues long. The germline V gene has CDR1 MNHEY and CDR2 SMNVEV (reference sequence). Trimming took off 0 bases at V and 0 bases at J, with 12 bases between the two ends. The CDR3 sequence is CASSLSGSGYSYEQYF. Written as DNA, the CDR3 is TGTGCCAGCAGTTTATCGGGTTCAGGTTACTCCTACGAGCAGTACTTC.

This clone was seen just once. This rearrangement joins TRBV7-3 to TRBJ1-6; tentative D call: TRBD1 (5 bases). Between the trimmed V and J ends, which lost 4 bases and 10 bases, there was a span of 17 bases. Germline CDR1 SGHTA, CDR2 FQGTGA. The CDR3 has 15 amino acids. The CDR3: CASSWTTGTHSPLHF. In DNA form, the CDR3 reads TGTGCCAGCAGCTGGACGACTGGGACCCACTCACCCCTCCACTTT. Using reference TRBV7-3 and TRBJ1-6 for the parts outside the CDR3, the full variable domain is GAGVSQTPSNKVTEKGKYVELRCDPISGHTALYWYRQSLGQGPEFLIYFQGTGAADDSGLPNDRFFAVRPEGSVSTLKIQRTERGDSAVYLCASSWTTGTHSPLHFGNGTRLTVT.

The rearrangement joins TRBV7-9 to TRBJ1-3; D ambiguous. The CDR3 contains 14 residues. The V and J ends lost 8 bases and 0 bases respectively, with 11 bases between them. Germline values: CDR1 SEHNR, CDR2 FQNEAQ (reference sequence). The CDR3 DNA reads TGTGCCAGCCTTACAGATACCTCTGGAAACACCATATATTTT. Translating gives CASLTDTSGNTIYF.

The gene calls are TRBV5-4 and TRBJ2-3; a possible D gene is TRBD2 (7 bases). CDR3 size: 16 residues. CDR1 and CDR2 (germline): SGHNT, YYREEE (reference sequence). V lost 1 base to trimming and J lost 0 bases, with 12 bases between them. CDR3 amino acids: CASSLYAGASTDTQYF. Here the CDR3 DNA reads TGTGCCAGCAGCTTGTACGCGGGGGCTAGCACAGATACGCAGTATTTT.

This chain links TRBV5-1 with TRBJ1-6; TRBD1 matches 10 bases. J was trimmed by 9 bases and V by 2 bases; bases with no gene match: 2. Germline-derived CDR1 and CDR2 are SGHRS and YFSETQ. There are 14 residues in the CDR3. The CDR3 loop reads CASSFGTGVSPLHF. The CDR3 DNA is TGCGCCAGCAGCTTCGGGACAGGGGTTTCACCCCTCCACTTT.

The table lists this clone with a count of one. The gene calls are TRBV24-1 and TRBJ2-2; 10 bases map to TRBD1. Germline values: CDR1 KGHDR, CDR2 SFDVKD. Trimming cost V 6 bases and J 7 bases; bases outside gene matches: 7. The CDR3 length is 15 residues. Here the CDR3 reads CATSNPGQGNGELFF. The DNA for the CDR3 is TGTGCCACCAGTAACCCGGGACAGGGGAACGGGGAGCTGTTTTTT.

This rearrangement joins TRBV5-1 to TRBJ2-1, with 8 bases that match TRBD2. CDR3 length: 14 residues. J lost 9 bases, V lost 0 bases, and 5 bases had no gene match. From germline, CDR1 is SGHRS and CDR2 YFSETQ. The CDR3 nucleotides are TGCGCCAGCAGCTTGGATTTTGCGGGGGGTGAGCAGTTCTTC. It is translated as CASSLDFAGGEQFF.

The gene calls are TRBV7-2 and TRBJ2-3; perhaps TRBD2 as D (7 bases). Germline V gene sequence: CDR1 SGHTA, CDR2 FQGNSA. V lost 0 bases and J lost 5, with 12 bases in between. CDR3 length: 15 residues. This CDR3 reads CASSLAGGHIDTQYF. CDR3 nucleotides: TGTGCCAGCAGCTTAGCGGGGGGGCATATAGATACGCAGTATTTT.

CDR3 in amino acids: CASSTGDNQPQHF. The DNA of the CDR3 is TGTGCCAGCTCGACAGGGGATAATCAGCCCCAGCATTTT. This rearrangement joins TRBV3-1 (or the pseudogene TRBV3-2) to TRBJ1-5, with TRBD1 matching over 8 bases. The ends lost 8 bases at V and 4 bases at J; junction bases unmatched: 4. This CDR3 is built from 13 residues. The germline CDR1 and CDR2 sequences are LGHDT and YNNKEL (reference sequence).

This clone has a handful of counts. This sequence joins TRBV18 and TRBJ1-1, with 9 bases aligning to TRBD1. CDR1 and CDR2 (germline): KGHSH, LQKENI. Germline trimming cut 3 bases from V and 5 bases from J; bases unmatched to any gene: 7. The CDR3 runs 15 residues. CDR3 in DNA: TGTGCCAGCTCACCCGGGACAGGGCGTAAAACTGAAGCTTTCTTT. It translates to CASSPGTGRKTEAFF.

This chain connects TRBV9 to TRBJ1-4; TRBD1 might be the D (6 bases). V dropped 4 bases and J dropped 3 bases, with 16 bases sitting between them. The germline gives CDR1 SGDLS, CDR2 YYNGEE. This CDR3 is 16 amino acids long. The CDR3 protein is CASSPEGGRANEKLFF. CDR3 DNA: TGTGCCAGCAGCCCGGAGGGGGGGCGGGCTAATGAAAAACTGTTTTTT.

The V call is TRBV28, the J call TRBJ1-4, with unresolved D. This CDR3 is 12 amino acids long. The V end lost 4 bases, the J end lost 8 bases, and 8 bases lay between the germline ends. Germline CDR1 MDHEN, CDR2 SYDVKM. CDR3 protein: CASSSTGEKLFF. The CDR3 nucleotides are TGTGCCAGCAGTTCCACGGGGGAAAAACTGTTTTTT.

This clone was picked up one time. V usage is TRBV6-5 and J usage is TRBJ1-1; no clear D gene. V gave up 2 bases and J gave up 3 bases, with 10 bases separating them. Germline values: CDR1 MNHEY, CDR2 SVGAGI. The CDR3 contains 14 residues. The CDR3 loop reads CASSYVGLDTEAFF. The CDR3, as DNA: TGTGCCAGCAGTTACGTCGGTTTGGACACTGAAGCTTTCTTT.

The V and J genes are TRBV7-9 and TRBJ2-3; D is uncertain. The V gene lost 6 bases and the J gene lost 6 bases, with 13 bases spanning the gap. The CDR3 loop spans 13 amino acids. Germline CDR1 reads SEHNR; CDR2 reads FQNEAQ (reference sequence). CDR3 sequence reads: CASRPDPVDTQYF. The CDR3, as DNA: TGTGCCAGCAGGCCTGATCCCGTGGATACGCAGTATTTT.

The chain is built from TRBV10-1 and TRBJ2-1, with a possible D match to TRBD2 (5 bases). Germline CDR1 is WNHNN and CDR2 is SYGVQD (reference sequence). The CDR3 is 15 amino acids. V lost 3 bases, J lost 0 bases, and 9 bases lay in between. The CDR3 here is CASSERGSSYNEQFF. As DNA, the CDR3 is TGCGCCAGCAGTGAAAGAGGGAGCTCCTACAATGAGCAGTTCTTC.

V is TRBV7-3 and J is TRBJ2-3, with D tentatively TRBD2 (5 bases). Germline CDR1 reads SGHTA; CDR2 reads FQGTGA. Trimming cost V 6 bases and J 3 bases, with 13 bases left between them. This CDR3 is 14 amino acids long. Here the CDR3 DNA reads TGTGCCAGCAGTAGAGGGCCGGGGACAGATACGCAGTATTTT. Its protein product is CASSRGPGTDTQYF.

The J gene is TRBJ1-2, the V gene TRBV27; no clear D. Germline CDR1 MNHEY, CDR2 SMNVEV (reference sequence). The CDR3 extends over 14 amino acids. V gave up 2 bases and J gave up 5 bases, with 12 bases separating them. CDR3 sequence (DNA): TGTGCCAGCAGTTTACGCAGACAACTTTATGGCTACACCTTC. Translating gives CASSLRRQLYGYTF.

The genes are TRBV9 and TRBJ2-1; 12 bases fit TRBD2. V dropped 0 bases and J dropped 5; count of bases not matched to a gene: 3. The V gene's germline CDR1 is SGDLS and CDR2 YYNGEE. The CDR3 has 16 amino acids. CDR3 in amino acids: CASSVGPSGGDNEQFF. The CDR3 DNA reads as TGTGCCAGCAGCGTAGGTCCTAGCGGGGGGGACAATGAGCAGTTCTTC.

V is TRBV7-8 and J is TRBJ2-7; 8 positions agree with TRBD1. The J segment lost 1 base and the V segment lost 2 bases, leaving 4 bases of the junction unmatched. CDR1 and CDR2 from the germline V gene are SGHVS and FQNEAQ. This CDR3 is 15 amino acids long. CDR3 nucleotide sequence: TGTGCCAGCAGCTTAAGGACAGGGAGATCCTACGAGCAGTACTTC. Protein sequence: CASSLRTGRSYEQYF.